Given below is one T cell receptor beta chain in context. These data are taken from a study of T cell responses to AZD1222 COVID-19 vaccine. This CDR3 has 15 amino acids. V was shortened by 0 bases and J by 4 bases, with 9 bases between the two germline ends. The V gene's germline CDR1 is LGHNA and CDR2 YSLEER. Clones were sequenced by immunoSEQ multiplex PCR, and TCRdb holds only the in-frame ones, with some missing. The table records approximately 130,000 clones, over 75% of them present only once. The chain is built from TRBV4-3 and TRBJ1-4, with TRBD1 as a possible D gene (6 bases). The receptor comes from an adult who received the AZD1222 COVID-19 vaccine. The sequencing here drew on peripheral blood, taken 28 days after the second AZD1222 dose. CDR3 nucleotide sequence: TGCGCCAGCAGCCAAGAGGGGGGCCATAATGAAAAACTGTTTTTT. This codes for CASSQEGGHNEKLFF.